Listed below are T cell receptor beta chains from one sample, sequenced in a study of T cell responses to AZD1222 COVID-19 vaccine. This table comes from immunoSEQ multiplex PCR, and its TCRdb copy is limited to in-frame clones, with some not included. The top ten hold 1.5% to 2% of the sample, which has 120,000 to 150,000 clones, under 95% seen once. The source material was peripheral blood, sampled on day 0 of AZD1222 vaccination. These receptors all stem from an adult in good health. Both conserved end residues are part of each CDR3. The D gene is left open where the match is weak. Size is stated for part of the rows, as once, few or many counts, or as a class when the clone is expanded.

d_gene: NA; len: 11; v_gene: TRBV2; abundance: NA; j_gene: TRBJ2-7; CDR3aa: CASSEVYEQYF; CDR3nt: TGTGCCAGCAGTGAAGTGTACGAGCAGTACTTC
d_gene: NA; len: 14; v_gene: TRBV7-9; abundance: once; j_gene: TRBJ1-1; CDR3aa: CASSPPTLNTEAFF; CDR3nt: TGTGCCAGCAGCCCCCCAACGTTGAACACTGAAGCTTTCTTT
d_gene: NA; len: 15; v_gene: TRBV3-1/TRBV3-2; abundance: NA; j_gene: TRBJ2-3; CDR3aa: CASSPAGELADTQYF; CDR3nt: TGTGCCAGCAGCCCAGCCGGGGAGTTGGCAGATACGCAGTATTTT
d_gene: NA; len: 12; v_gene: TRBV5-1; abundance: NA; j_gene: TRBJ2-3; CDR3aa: CASSGGSDTQYF; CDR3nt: TGCGCCAGCAGCGGGGGCTCAGATACGCAGTATTTT
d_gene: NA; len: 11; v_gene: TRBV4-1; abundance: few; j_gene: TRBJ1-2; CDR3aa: CASSLRGGYTF; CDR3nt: TGCGCCAGCAGCCTCCGAGGCGGCTACACCTTC
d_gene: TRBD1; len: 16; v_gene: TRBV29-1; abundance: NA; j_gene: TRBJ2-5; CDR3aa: CSVSGGGQGPSETQYF; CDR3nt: TGCAGCGTTAGCGGAGGAGGACAGGGGCCGTCAGAGACCCAGTACTTC
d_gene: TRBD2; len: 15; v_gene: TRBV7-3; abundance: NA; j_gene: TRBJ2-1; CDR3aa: CASSLGLAVYNEQFF; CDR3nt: TGTGCCAGCAGCTTGGGACTAGCGGTCTACAATGAGCAGTTCTTC
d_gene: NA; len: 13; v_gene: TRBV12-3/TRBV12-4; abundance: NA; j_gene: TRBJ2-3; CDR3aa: CASSFTGTDTQYF; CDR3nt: TGTGCCAGCAGTTTCACCGGGACAGATACGCAGTATTTT
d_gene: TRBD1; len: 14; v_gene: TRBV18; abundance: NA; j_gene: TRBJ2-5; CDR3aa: CASSLDRVRETQYF; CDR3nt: TGTGCCAGCTCACTAGACAGGGTCCGCGAGACCCAGTACTTC
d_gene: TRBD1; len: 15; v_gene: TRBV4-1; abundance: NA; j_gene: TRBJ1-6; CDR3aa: CASSQRGTDNSPLHF; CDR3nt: TGCGCCAGCAGCCAACGCGGGACAGACAATTCACCCCTCCACTTT
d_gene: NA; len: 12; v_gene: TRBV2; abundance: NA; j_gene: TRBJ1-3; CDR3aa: CASSPGGNTIYF; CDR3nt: TGTGCCAGCAGTCCAGGGGGAAACACCATATATTTT
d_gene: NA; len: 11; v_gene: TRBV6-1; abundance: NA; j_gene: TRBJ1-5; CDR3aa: CASSLGQPQHF; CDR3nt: TGTGCCAGCAGTCTTGGTCAGCCCCAGCATTTT
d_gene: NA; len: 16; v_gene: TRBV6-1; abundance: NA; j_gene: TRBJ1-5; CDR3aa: CASSAYKTGLRQPQHF; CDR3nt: TGTGCCAGCAGTGCCTACAAGACGGGCCTCAGGCAGCCCCAGCATTTT
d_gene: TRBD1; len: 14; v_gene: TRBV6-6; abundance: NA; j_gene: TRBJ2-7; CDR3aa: CASSYPGQAYEQYF; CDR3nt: TGTGCCAGCAGTTACCCTGGACAGGCCTACGAGCAGTACTTC
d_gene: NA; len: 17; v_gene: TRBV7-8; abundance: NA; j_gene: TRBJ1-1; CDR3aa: CASSLVSKDFKNTEAFF; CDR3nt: TGTGCCAGCAGCTTAGTTTCGAAGGACTTCAAGAACACTGAAGCTTTCTTT
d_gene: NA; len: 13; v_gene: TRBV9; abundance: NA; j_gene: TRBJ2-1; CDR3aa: CASSVESVNEQFF; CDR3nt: TGTGCCAGCAGCGTAGAAAGTGTCAATGAGCAGTTCTTC
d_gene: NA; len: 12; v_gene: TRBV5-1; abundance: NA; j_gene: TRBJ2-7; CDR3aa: CASSLGGYEQYF; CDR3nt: TGCGCCAGCAGCTTAGGCGGTTACGAGCAGTACTTC
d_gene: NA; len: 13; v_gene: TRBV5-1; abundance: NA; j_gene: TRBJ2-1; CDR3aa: CASSLGGPDEQFF; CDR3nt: TGCGCCAGCAGCTTGGGGGGGCCGGATGAGCAGTTCTTC
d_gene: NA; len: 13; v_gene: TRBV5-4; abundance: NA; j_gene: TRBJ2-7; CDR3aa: CASSWDDSYEQYF; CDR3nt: TGTGCCAGCAGCTGGGACGACTCCTACGAGCAGTACTTC
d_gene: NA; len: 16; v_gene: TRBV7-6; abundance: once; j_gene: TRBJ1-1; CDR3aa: CASSLVLGVGNTEAFF; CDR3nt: TGTGCCAGCAGCTTAGTCTTGGGAGTCGGGAACACTGAAGCTTTCTTT
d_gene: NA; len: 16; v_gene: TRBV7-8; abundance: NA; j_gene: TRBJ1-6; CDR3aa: CASSQGGTLDNSPLHF; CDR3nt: TGTGCCAGCAGCCAGGGAGGGACTTTAGATAATTCACCCCTCCACTTT
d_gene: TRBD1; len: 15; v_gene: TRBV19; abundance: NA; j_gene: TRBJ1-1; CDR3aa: CASSKQGAQNTEAFF; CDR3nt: TGTGCCAGTAGTAAACAGGGGGCCCAGAACACTGAAGCTTTCTTT
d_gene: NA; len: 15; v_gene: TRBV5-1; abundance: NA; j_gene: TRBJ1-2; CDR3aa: CASSLDPTANYGYTF; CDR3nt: TGCGCCAGCAGCTTAGACCCTACGGCTAACTATGGCTACACCTTC